Reported below is one T cell receptor beta chain. Germline assignment: CDR1 SGHRS and CDR2 YFSETQ. This CDR3 spans 14 amino acids. The V end was cut by 2 bases, the J end by 0 bases, with 8 bases between. Profiled with immunoSEQ multiplex PCR; TCRdb holds only in-frame clones, not every one. The data contain tens of thousands of clones, around 90% of them singletons. This entry belongs to a study of T cell changes during pregnancy in multiple sclerosis. The chain uses TRBV5-1 and TRBJ1-1; D uncertain. The clonotype was recovered from a female donor with multiple sclerosis, enrolled in a pregnancy study. Sequenced here: CD4+ T cells from peripheral blood mononuclear cells, sampled before pregnancy. The CDR3 sequence is CASSFNTLNTEAFF. The CDR3 nucleotides read TGCGCCAGCAGCTTTAACACACTGAACACTGAAGCTTTCTTT.